This TCR beta chain emerged from a study of technical replicates of blood from a handful of donors. Only in-frame clones appear in the TCRdb table, and some are missing; sequencing was by immunoSEQ multiplex PCR. In the table there are 70,000 to 80,000 clones, 92% of which are singletons. The CDR3 is made up of 12 amino acids. J gave up 8 bases and V 4 bases, and 4 bases lay outside the gene matches. Per germline, CDR1 SNHLY and CDR2 FYNNEI. Sequencing used T cells isolated from PBMCs. This clonotype was obtained from a human donor in good health. The V gene is TRBV2, the J gene TRBJ1-2, with 7 positions matching TRBD1. The CDR3 DNA reads as TGTGCCAGCAGTGGACAGGGCCACGGCTACACCTTC. Translation: CASSGQGHGYTF.